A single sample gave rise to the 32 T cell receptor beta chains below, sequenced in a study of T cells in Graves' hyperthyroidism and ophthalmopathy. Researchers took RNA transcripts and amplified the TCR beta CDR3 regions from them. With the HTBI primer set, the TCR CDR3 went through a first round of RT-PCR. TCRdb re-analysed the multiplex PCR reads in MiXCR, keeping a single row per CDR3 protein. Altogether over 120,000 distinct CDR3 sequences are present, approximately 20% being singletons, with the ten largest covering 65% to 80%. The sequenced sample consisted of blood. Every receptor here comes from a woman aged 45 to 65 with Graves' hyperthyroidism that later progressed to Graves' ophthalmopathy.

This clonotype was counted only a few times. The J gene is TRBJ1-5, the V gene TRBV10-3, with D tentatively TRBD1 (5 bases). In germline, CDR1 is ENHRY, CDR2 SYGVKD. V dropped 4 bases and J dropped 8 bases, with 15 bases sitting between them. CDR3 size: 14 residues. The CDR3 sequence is CAISGGSSREPQHF. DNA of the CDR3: TGTGCCATCAGTGGAGGCAGCTCCAGGGAGCCCCAGCATTTT.

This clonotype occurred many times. CDR3 nucleotide sequence: TGTGCCAGCAGCTTAGGAGCAGGGCGCCTTAATTACGAGCAGTACTTC. Translating it yields CASSLGAGRLNYEQYF. The V call is TRBV7-2, the J call TRBJ2-7; tentatively, D is TRBD1 (5 bases). Germline assignment: CDR1 SGHTA and CDR2 FQGNSA. V lost 1 base and J 4 bases, leaving 17 bases between the germline ends. The CDR3 loop spans 16 amino acids.

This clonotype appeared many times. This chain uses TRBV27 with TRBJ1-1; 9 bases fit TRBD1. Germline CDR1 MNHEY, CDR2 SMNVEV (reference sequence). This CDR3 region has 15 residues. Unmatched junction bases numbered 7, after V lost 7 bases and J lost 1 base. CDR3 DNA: TGTGCCAGCAACAATCCGGGACAGGGGAACACTGAAGCTTTCTTT. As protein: CASNNPGQGNTEAFF.

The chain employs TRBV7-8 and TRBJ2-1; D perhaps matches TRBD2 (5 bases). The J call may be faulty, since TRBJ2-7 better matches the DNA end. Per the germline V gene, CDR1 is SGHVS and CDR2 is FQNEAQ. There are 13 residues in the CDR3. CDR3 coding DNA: TGTGCCAGCAGGTCTAGTGGGAGCAATGAGCAGTACTTC. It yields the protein CASRSSGSNEQYF.

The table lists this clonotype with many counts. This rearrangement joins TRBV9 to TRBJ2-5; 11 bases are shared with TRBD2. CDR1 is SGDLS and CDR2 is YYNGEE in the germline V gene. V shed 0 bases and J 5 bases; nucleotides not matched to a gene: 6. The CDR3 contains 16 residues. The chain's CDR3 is CASSVELAGGGETQYF. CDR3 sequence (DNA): TGTGCCAGCAGCGTAGAGCTAGCGGGAGGAGGGGAGACCCAGTACTTC.

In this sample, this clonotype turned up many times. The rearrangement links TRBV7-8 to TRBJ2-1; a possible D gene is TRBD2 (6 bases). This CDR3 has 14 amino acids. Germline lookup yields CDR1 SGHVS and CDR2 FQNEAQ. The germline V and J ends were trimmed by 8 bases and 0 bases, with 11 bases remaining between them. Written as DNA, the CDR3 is TGTGCCAGCTGTACCGGGAGCTCCTACAATGAGCAGTTCTTC. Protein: CASCTGSSYNEQFF. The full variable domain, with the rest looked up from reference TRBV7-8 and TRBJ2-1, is GAGVSQSPRYKVAKRGQDVALRCDPISGHVSLFWYQQALGQGPEFLTYFQNEAQLDKSGLPSDRFFAERPEGSVSTLKIQRTQQEDSAVYLCASCTGSSYNEQFFGPGTRLTVL.

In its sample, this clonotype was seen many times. The CDR3 coding sequence is TGTGCCAGCAGTTTTCGAGGTGGGACAGGGCGGAACGAGCAGTACTTC. Residues: CASSFRGGTGRNEQYF. The chain joins TRBV6-1 to TRBJ2-7, with TRBD1 matching 9 bases. The CDR3 runs to 16 residues. The V segment lost 5 bases and the J segment 5 bases; nucleotides outside the gene matches: 13. Germline V gene lookup returns CDR1 MNHNS and CDR2 SASEGT.

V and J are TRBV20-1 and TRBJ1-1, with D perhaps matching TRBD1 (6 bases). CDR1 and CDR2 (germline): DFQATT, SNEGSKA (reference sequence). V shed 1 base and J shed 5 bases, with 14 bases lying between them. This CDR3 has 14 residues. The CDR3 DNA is TGCAGTGCTAGAGGAACACAGGGAGAGACTGAAGCTTTCTTT. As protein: CSARGTQGETEAFF.

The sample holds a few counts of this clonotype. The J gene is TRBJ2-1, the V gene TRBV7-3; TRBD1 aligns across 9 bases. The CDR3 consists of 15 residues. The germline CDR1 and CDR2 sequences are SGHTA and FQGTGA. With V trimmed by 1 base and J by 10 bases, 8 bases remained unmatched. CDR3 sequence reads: CASSLMGTGKMEQFF. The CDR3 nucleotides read TGTGCCAGCAGCTTAATGGGGACAGGGAAGATGGAGCAGTTCTTC.

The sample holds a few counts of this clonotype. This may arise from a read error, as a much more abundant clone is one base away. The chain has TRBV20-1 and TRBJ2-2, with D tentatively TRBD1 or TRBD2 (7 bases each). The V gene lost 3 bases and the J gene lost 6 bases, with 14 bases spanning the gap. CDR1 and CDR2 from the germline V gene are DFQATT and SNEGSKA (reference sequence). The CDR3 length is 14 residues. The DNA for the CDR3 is TGCAGTGCTAGTTACAGGGGAGGGGCCGGGGAGCTGTTTTTT. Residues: CSASYRGGAGELFF.

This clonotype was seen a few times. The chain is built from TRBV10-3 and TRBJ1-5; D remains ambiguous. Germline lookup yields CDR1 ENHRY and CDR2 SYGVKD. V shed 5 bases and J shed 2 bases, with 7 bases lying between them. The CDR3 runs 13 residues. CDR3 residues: CAISRVGNQPQHF. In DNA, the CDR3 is TGTGCCATCAGTAGGGTCGGCAATCAGCCCCAGCATTTT.

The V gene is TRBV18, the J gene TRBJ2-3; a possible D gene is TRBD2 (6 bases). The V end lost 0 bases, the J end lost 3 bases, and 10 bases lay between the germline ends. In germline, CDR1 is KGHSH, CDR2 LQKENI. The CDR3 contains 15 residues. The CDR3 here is CASSPPGLRTDTQYF. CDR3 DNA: TGTGCCAGCTCACCACCGGGACTGAGGACAGATACGCAGTATTTT.

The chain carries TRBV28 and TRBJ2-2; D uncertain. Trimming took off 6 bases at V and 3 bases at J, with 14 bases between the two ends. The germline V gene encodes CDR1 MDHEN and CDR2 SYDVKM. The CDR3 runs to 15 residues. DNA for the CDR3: TGTGCCAGCAGCCCCTCCCGACCAGACACCGGGGAGCTGTTTTTT. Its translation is CASSPSRPDTGELFF. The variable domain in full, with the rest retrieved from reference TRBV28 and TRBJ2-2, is DVKVTQSSRYLVKRTGEKVFLECVQDMDHENMFWYRQDPGLGLRLIYFSYDVKMKEKGDIPEGYSVSREKKERFSLILESASTNQTSMYLCASSPSRPDTGELFFGEGSRLTVL.

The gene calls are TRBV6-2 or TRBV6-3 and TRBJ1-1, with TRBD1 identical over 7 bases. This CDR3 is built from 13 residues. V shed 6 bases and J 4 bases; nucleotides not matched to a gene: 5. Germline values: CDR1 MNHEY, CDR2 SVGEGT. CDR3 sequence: CASRAAGGTEAFF. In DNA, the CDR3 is TGTGCCAGCAGGGCAGCAGGGGGCACTGAAGCTTTCTTT.

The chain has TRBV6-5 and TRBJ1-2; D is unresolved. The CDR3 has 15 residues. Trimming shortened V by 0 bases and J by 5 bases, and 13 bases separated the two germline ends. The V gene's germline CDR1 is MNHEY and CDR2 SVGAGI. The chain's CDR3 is CASSYSPLAGYGYTF. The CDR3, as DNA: TGTGCCAGCAGTTACTCACCCTTGGCTGGATATGGCTACACCTTC.

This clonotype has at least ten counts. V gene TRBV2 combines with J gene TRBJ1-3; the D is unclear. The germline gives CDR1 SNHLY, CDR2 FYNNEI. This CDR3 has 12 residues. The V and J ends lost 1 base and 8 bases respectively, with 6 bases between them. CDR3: CASSEEGDTIYF. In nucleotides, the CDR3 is TGTGCCAGCAGTGAAGAAGGAGACACCATATATTTT.

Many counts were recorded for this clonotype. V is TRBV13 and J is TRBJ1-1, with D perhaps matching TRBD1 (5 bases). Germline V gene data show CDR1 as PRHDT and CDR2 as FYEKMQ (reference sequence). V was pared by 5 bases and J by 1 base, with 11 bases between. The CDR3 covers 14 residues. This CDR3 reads CASSADSTNTEAFF. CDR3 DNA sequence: TGTGCCAGCAGCGCCGACAGCACGAACACTGAAGCTTTCTTT.

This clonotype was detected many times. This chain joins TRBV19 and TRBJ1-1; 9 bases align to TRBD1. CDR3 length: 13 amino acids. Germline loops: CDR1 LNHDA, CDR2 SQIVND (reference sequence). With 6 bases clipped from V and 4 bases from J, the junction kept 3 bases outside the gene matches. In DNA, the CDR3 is TGTGCCAGTAGGAAGACAGGGGGCACTGAAGCTTTCTTT. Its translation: CASRKTGGTEAFF.

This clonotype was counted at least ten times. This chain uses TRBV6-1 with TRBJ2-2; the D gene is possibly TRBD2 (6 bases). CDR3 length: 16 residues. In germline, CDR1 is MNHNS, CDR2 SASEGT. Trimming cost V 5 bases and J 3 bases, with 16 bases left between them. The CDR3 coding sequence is TGTGCCAGCAGTCACCACGCGGGGACGGACACCGGGGAGCTGTTTTTT. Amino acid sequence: CASSHHAGTDTGELFF.

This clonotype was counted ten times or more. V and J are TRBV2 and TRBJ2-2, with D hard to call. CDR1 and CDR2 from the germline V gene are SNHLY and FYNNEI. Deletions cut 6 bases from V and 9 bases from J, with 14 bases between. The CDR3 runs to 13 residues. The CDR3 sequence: CASRGMGMRELFF. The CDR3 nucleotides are TGTGCCAGCAGGGGAATGGGGATGCGGGAGCTGTTTTTT.

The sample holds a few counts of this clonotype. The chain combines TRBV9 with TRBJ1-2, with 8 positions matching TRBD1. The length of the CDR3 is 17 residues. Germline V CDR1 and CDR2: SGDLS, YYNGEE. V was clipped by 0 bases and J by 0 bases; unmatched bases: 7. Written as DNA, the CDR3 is TGTGCCAGCAGCGTAGGTTCTGGGACAGGATCTAACTATGGCTACACCTTC. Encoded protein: CASSVGSGTGSNYGYTF.

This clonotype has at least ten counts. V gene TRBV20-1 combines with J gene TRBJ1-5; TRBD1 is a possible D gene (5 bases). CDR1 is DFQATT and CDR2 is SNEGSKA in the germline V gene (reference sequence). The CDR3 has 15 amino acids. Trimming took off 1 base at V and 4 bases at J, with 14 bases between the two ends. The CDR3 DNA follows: TGCAGTGCTAGAGCCCCGGGGAGGGGTAATCAGCCCCAGCATTTT. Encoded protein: CSARAPGRGNQPQHF.

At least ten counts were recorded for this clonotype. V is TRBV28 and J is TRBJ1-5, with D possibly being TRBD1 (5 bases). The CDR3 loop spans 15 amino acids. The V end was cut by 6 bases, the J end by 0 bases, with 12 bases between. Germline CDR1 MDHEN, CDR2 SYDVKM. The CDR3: CASRQQVYSNQPQHF. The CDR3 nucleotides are TGTGCCAGCAGACAACAGGTCTATAGCAATCAGCCCCAGCATTTT.

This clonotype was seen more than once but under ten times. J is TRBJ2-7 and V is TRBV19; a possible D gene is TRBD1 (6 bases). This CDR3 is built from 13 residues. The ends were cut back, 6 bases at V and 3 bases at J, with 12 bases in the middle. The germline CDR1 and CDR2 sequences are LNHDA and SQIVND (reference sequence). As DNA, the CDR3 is TGTGCCAGTAGGCCCAGGGGAAACTACGAGCAGTACTTC. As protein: CASRPRGNYEQYF. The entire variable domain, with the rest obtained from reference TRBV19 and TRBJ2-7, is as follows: DGGITQSPKYLFRKEGQNVTLSCEQNLNHDAMYWYRQDPGQGLRLIYYSQIVNDFQKGDIAEGYSVSREKKESFPLTVTSAQKNPTAFYLCASRPRGNYEQYFGPGTRLTVT.

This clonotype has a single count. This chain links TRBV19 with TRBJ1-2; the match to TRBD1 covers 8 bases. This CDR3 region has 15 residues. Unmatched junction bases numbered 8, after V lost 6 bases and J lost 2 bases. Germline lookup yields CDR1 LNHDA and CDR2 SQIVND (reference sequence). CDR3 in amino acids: CASRVYGQGNYGYTF. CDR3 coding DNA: TGTGCCAGTAGAGTTTACGGACAGGGAAACTATGGCTACACCTTC.

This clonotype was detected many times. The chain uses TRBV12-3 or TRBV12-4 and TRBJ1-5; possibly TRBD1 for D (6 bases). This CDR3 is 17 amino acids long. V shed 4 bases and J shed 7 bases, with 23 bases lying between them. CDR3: CASSSSVKGGPGQPQHF. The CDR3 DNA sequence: TGTGCCAGCAGTTCAAGCGTCAAGGGGGGCCCTGGACAGCCCCAGCATTTT.

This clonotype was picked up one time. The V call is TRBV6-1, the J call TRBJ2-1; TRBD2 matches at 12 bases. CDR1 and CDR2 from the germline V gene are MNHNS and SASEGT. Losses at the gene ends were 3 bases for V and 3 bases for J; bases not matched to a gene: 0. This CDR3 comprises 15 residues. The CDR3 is CASSETSGSYNEQFF. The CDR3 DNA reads TGTGCCAGCAGTGAGACTAGCGGGAGCTACAATGAGCAGTTCTTC.

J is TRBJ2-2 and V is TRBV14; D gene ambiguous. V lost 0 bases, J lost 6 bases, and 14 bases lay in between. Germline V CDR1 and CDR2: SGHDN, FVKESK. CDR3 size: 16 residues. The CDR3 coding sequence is TGTGCCAGCAGCCAAGATAGTCCTTTTCTAGCCGGGGAGCTGTTTTTT. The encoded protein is CASSQDSPFLAGELFF.

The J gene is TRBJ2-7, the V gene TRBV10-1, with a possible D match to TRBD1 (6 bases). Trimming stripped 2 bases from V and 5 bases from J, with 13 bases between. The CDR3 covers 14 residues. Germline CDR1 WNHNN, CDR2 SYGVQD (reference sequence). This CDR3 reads CASSETGSEDEQYF. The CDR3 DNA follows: TGCGCCAGCAGTGAGACAGGGTCCGAGGACGAGCAGTACTTC.

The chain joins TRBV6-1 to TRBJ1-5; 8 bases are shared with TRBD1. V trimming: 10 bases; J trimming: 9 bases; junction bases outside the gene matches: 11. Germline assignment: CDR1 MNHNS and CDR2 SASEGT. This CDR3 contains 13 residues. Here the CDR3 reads CATRTGTGGPQHF. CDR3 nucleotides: TGTGCCACCCGGACAGGGACCGGGGGGCCCCAGCATTTT.

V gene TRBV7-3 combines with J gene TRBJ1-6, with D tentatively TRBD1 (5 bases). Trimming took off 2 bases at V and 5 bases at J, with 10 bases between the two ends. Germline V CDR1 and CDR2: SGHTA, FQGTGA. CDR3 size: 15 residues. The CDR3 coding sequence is TGTGCCAGCAGCTTAGGGATGGGGGATAATTCACCCCTCCACTTT. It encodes CASSLGMGDNSPLHF.

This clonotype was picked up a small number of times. CDR3 in amino acids: CASRQGSPDTQYF. CDR3 nucleotide sequence: TGTGCCAGTAGGCAGGGGAGCCCCGATACGCAGTATTTT. The chain employs TRBV19 and TRBJ2-3, with D maybe TRBD1 (6 bases). The V gene's germline CDR1 is LNHDA and CDR2 SQIVND (reference sequence). Deletions cut 6 bases from V and 6 bases from J, with 13 bases between. The CDR3 sequence is 13 residues long. The whole variable domain, filled in from reference TRBV19 and TRBJ2-3, reads DGGITQSPKYLFRKEGQNVTLSCEQNLNHDAMYWYRQDPGQGLRLIYYSQIVNDFQKGDIAEGYSVSREKKESFPLTVTSAQKNPTAFYLCASRQGSPDTQYFGPGTRLTVL.